Following are 20 T cell receptor beta chains from one sample sequenced in a study of radiotherapy plus CTLA-4 blockade in lung cancer. Generated by immunoSEQ multiplex PCR, the TCRdb table keeps only in-frame clones and is missing some. The repertoire has around 95,000 clones, around four fifths of them found once; the top ten carry 0.65% to 0.9%. Sequencing used peripheral blood, obtained from a patient treated with radiotherapy plus ipilimumab. The receptors originated from a human donor with non-small cell lung cancer who had stable disease on radiotherapy plus ipilimumab.

The CDR3 loop is CASSYSTGTGVGKLFF. In DNA, the CDR3 is TGTGCCAGCAGTTACTCCACCGGGACAGGGGTCGGAAAACTGTTTTTT. The J gene is TRBJ1-4, the V gene TRBV6-5, with 10 bases identical to TRBD1. Trimming removed 0 bases from V and 10 bases from J; junction bases left unmatched: 8. This CDR3 is built from 16 residues. CDR1 MNHEY and CDR2 SVGAGI come from the germline V gene.

This chain connects TRBV29-1 to TRBJ2-1; 13 bases fit TRBD2. J was trimmed by 0 bases and V by 5 bases; bases with no gene match: 10. CDR3 length: 18 residues. Germline V gives CDR1 SQVTM, CDR2 ANQGSEA. DNA for the CDR3: TGCAGCGTTCTGGGGACTAGCGGGACACCCAGCTCCTACAATGAGCAGTTCTTC. Residues: CSVLGTSGTPSSYNEQFF.

This clone was counted once. The CDR3 sequence is CASSVKGLSGNTIYF. The CDR3, as DNA: TGCGCCAGCAGTGTTAAGGGTCTGTCTGGAAACACCATATATTTT. The chain has TRBV10-2 and TRBJ1-3; D is unresolved. The CDR3 runs to 15 residues. V was clipped by 4 bases and J by 1 base, with 11 bases between them. Germline CDR1 is WSHSY and CDR2 is SAAADI.

The chain employs TRBV30 and TRBJ1-5; D is perhaps TRBD1 (6 bases). CDR1 GTSNPN and CDR2 SVGIG come from the germline V gene (reference sequence). CDR3 length equals 10 residues. Written as DNA, the CDR3 is TGTAGGGCAGGGGTACAGCCCCAGCATTTT. Amino acids: CRAGVQPQHF. Looking up the rest from reference TRBV30 and TRBJ1-5 gives the full variable domain: SQTIHQWPATLVQPVGSPLSLECTVEGTSNPNLYWYRQAAGRGLQLLFYSVGIGQISSEVPQNLSASRPQDRQFILSSKKLLLSDSGFYLCRAGVQPQHFGDGTRLSIL.

The chain employs TRBV18 and TRBJ2-7, with D perhaps assigned TRBD1 or TRBD2 (7 bases each). The CDR3 length is 14 residues. Between the trimmed V and J ends, which lost 6 bases and 5 bases, there was a span of 17 bases. Germline V gene lookup returns CDR1 KGHSH and CDR2 LQKENI. The CDR3 spells CASSRLGGGDEQYF. The CDR3 region has the DNA TGTGCCAGCTCCCGCTTGGGAGGGGGCGACGAGCAGTACTTC.

The genes are TRBV29-1 and TRBJ2-1; D unresolved. The CDR3 is 14 amino acids. Germline V gene data show CDR1 as SQVTM and CDR2 as ANQGSEA. V was cut by 4 bases and J by 0 bases, with 10 bases left in between. The CDR3 spells CSVVGASSYNEQFF. The CDR3, as DNA: TGCAGCGTTGTTGGTGCGAGCTCCTACAATGAGCAGTTCTTC.

The genes are TRBV27 and TRBJ2-3; D ambiguous. V shed 7 bases and J shed 0 bases, with 17 bases lying between them. Germline V gene lookup returns CDR1 MNHEY and CDR2 SMNVEV (reference sequence). The CDR3 length is 16 residues. The CDR3 DNA follows: TGTGCCAGCATCTTCCCAATGGCGGCAAGCACAGATACGCAGTATTTT. Its translation is CASIFPMAASTDTQYF.

The gene calls are TRBV9 and TRBJ1-5; TRBD1 agrees at 10 bases. The J segment lost 11 bases and the V segment lost 3 bases, leaving 8 bases of the junction unmatched. The CDR3 covers 14 residues. From germline, CDR1 is SGDLS and CDR2 YYNGEE. Written as DNA, the CDR3 is TGTGCCAGCAGCGCCGGGACAGGGGTAAGTGCCCAGCATTTT. Residues: CASSAGTGVSAQHF. Drawing the rest from reference TRBV9 and TRBJ1-5, the complete variable domain is DSGVTQTPKHLITATGQRVTLRCSPRSGDLSVYWYQQSLDQGLQFLIQYYNGEERAKGNILERFSAQQFPDLHSELNLSSLELGDSALYFCASSAGTGVSAQHFGDGTRLSIL.

In this sample, this clone turned up once. V gene TRBV29-1 combines with J gene TRBJ2-7; 9 bases are shared with TRBD1. This CDR3 has 15 amino acids. Germline V gene sequence: CDR1 SQVTM, CDR2 ANQGSEA. Trimming took 4 bases from V and 4 from J; bases not matched to a gene: 11. CDR3 bases: TGCAGCGTTGCACTTGGGGGGACAGGGCTATACGAGCAGTACTTC. Translated: CSVALGGTGLYEQYF.

The table lists this clone with a count of one. This sequence joins TRBV19 and TRBJ2-7, with 7 bases fitting TRBD2. J gave up 5 bases and V 3 bases, and 10 bases lay outside the gene matches. CDR3 size: 15 residues. The germline V gene encodes CDR1 LNHDA and CDR2 SQIVND (reference sequence). CDR3 coding DNA: TGTGCCAGTAGTATTCACCGCGGGGGTGCCGACGAGCAGTACTTC. Amino acid sequence: CASSIHRGGADEQYF. The whole variable domain, remainder taken from reference TRBV19 and TRBJ2-7, is DGGITQSPKYLFRKEGQNVTLSCEQNLNHDAMYWYRQDPGQGLRLIYYSQIVNDFQKGDIAEGYSVSREKKESFPLTVTSAQKNPTAFYLCASSIHRGGADEQYFGPGTRLTVT.

The rearrangement uses TRBV11-2 and TRBJ2-1; 9 bases align to TRBD2. CDR1 SGHAT and CDR2 FQNNGV come from the germline V gene. J lost 2 bases, V lost 4 bases, and 3 bases had no gene match. This CDR3 is 15 amino acids long. CDR3 coding DNA: TGTGCCAGCAGCTCGACTAGCGGAGCCTACAATGAGCAGTTCTTC. It encodes CASSSTSGAYNEQFF.

The sample holds one count of this clone. The chain has TRBV9 and TRBJ1-6; 8 bases are shared with TRBD1. The CDR3 spans 15 residues. Germline V gene data show CDR1 as SGDLS and CDR2 as YYNGEE. V trimming: 5 bases; J trimming: 7 bases; junction bases outside the gene matches: 8. As DNA, the CDR3 is TGTGCCAGCAGGACAGGGGTGGGACCCAATTCACCCCTCCACTTT. Its protein product is CASRTGVGPNSPLHF.

The chain carries TRBV7-9 and TRBJ2-1; D is tentatively TRBD1 or TRBD2 (6 bases each). This CDR3 contains 16 residues. V gave up 2 bases and J gave up 6 bases, with 17 bases separating them. In germline, CDR1 is SEHNR, CDR2 FQNEAQ (reference sequence). The CDR3 region is CASSLTGAGKSNEQFF. For the CDR3, the DNA is TGTGCCAGCAGCTTAACGGGGGCAGGGAAAAGCAATGAGCAGTTCTTC.

This clone was seen just once. The chain carries TRBV4-1 and TRBJ2-5; TRBD2 aligns across 10 bases. Germline loops: CDR1 MGHRA, CDR2 YSYEKL. The V gene end was trimmed by 1 base and the J gene end by 4 bases; junction bases not matched to a gene: 6. This CDR3 has 16 residues. CDR3 loop: CASSQGSGGFGETQYF. Written as DNA, the CDR3 is TGCGCCAGCAGCCAAGGTAGCGGGGGGTTTGGAGAGACCCAGTACTTC.

This chain joins TRBV7-8 and TRBJ1-4; TRBD1 matches 8 bases. Germline CDR1 and CDR2: SGHVS and FQNEAQ. This CDR3 has 16 residues. V shed 8 bases and J 1 base; nucleotides not matched to a gene: 9. CDR3 protein: CASGRQGSITNEKLFF. The CDR3 DNA reads as TGTGCCAGCGGAAGACAGGGGTCTATAACTAATGAAAAACTGTTTTTT.

The V call is TRBV9, the J call TRBJ1-2; D is unresolved. There are 16 residues in the CDR3. Germline lookup yields CDR1 SGDLS and CDR2 YYNGEE. The V and J ends lost 4 bases and 0 bases respectively, with 16 bases between them. The CDR3 coding sequence is TGTGCCAGCAGCCCTCATGACAACACCCCTAACTATGGCTACACCTTC. It codes for CASSPHDNTPNYGYTF.

About this clone itself: Other DNA sequences in the sample encode the same CDR3. The chain is built from TRBV10-1 and TRBJ2-5, with D perhaps matching TRBD2 (6 bases). CDR1 is WNHNN and CDR2 is SYGVQD in the germline V gene (reference sequence). V was trimmed by 2 bases and J by 5 bases, leaving 9 bases between them. The CDR3 length is 13 residues. The CDR3 DNA reads as TGCGCCAGCAGTGAGAGGAGGGAGGAGACCCAGTACTTC. Translating it yields CASSERREETQYF.

V gene TRBV7-8 combines with J gene TRBJ1-3; D perhaps matches TRBD1 (6 bases). CDR3 size: 17 residues. Germline values: CDR1 SGHVS, CDR2 FQNEAQ. The ends were cut back, 1 base at V and 7 bases at J, with 20 bases in the middle. The CDR3 is CASSLVGGSLGGNTIYF. The CDR3, as DNA: TGTGCCAGCAGCTTAGTAGGGGGATCTCTGGGGGGCAACACCATATATTTT.

A few counts support this clone. The chain joins TRBV5-6 to TRBJ2-1; 9 bases are a match to TRBD1. The CDR3 runs 13 residues. Per the germline V gene, CDR1 is SGHDT and CDR2 is YYEEEE. V shed 5 bases and J 9 bases; nucleotides not matched to a gene: 6. The CDR3 protein is CASSRDRVGEQFF. DNA of the CDR3: TGTGCCAGCAGTAGGGACAGGGTCGGTGAGCAGTTCTTC.

The gene calls are TRBV9 and TRBJ1-2; D not resolved. This CDR3 is 15 amino acids long. Germline loops: CDR1 SGDLS, CDR2 YYNGEE. V shed 4 bases and J shed 8 bases, with 21 bases lying between them. The CDR3 region has the DNA TGTGCCAGCAGCCCCTCCCCAGGACCCGGGGAGGGCTACACCTTC. Translating it yields CASSPSPGPGEGYTF.